Presented here are 28 T cell receptor beta chains from one specimen sequenced in a study of T cells in Graves' hyperthyroidism and ophthalmopathy. Amplified TCR beta CDR3 regions derived from RNA transcripts. HTBI primers were the set used in a first-round RT-PCR of the TCR CDR3. TCRdb called the multiplex PCR reads again in MiXCR, with one record for every CDR3 protein. The table lists 300,000 to 400,000 distinct CDR3 sequences, about 21% of them singletons. Sequenced: blood. The source is a woman aged 45-60 years with Graves' hyperthyroidism.

The chain is built from TRBV12-3 or TRBV12-4 and TRBJ2-7, with D perhaps TRBD2 (6 bases). The CDR3 length is 14 residues. V was pared by 10 bases and J by 0 bases, with 16 bases between. This CDR3 is CATASAASSYEQYF. Written as DNA, the CDR3 is TGTGCCACAGCTAGCGCCGCGAGCTCCTACGAGCAGTACTTC.

This clonotype was picked up many times. The V gene is TRBV12-3 or TRBV12-4, the J gene TRBJ1-5, with a weak D call TRBD1 (5 bases). This CDR3 has 13 amino acids. V dropped 8 bases and J dropped 3 bases, with 11 bases sitting between them. Here the CDR3 DNA reads TGTGCCAGCGGGGGGTGGAACAATCAGCCCCAGCATTTT. Translation gives CASGGWNNQPQHF.

This clonotype has a handful of counts. V and J are TRBV25-1 and TRBJ1-4; tentative D call: TRBD1 (5 bases). CDR3 length equals 15 residues. Trimming took 3 bases from V and 0 from J, leaving 8 bases between them. The germline V gene has CDR1 MGHDK and CDR2 SYGVNS. The CDR3 sequence: CASSETAATNEKLFF. The CDR3 DNA is TGTGCCAGCAGTGAGACAGCTGCAACTAATGAAAAACTGTTTTTT.

This clonotype came up many times. The V call is TRBV28, the J call TRBJ2-1, with D maybe TRBD2 (5 bases). The CDR3 extends over 15 amino acids. CDR1 is MDHEN and CDR2 is SYDVKM in the germline V gene. The ends were cut back, 6 bases at V and 5 bases at J, with 17 bases in the middle. The CDR3 protein is CASRKDSSLDNEQFF. For the CDR3, the DNA is TGTGCCAGCAGAAAGGACTCTAGCCTGGACAATGAGCAGTTCTTC.

The chain uses TRBV5-6 and TRBJ2-6; tentatively, D is TRBD2 (5 bases). In germline, CDR1 is SGHDT, CDR2 YYEEEE. The CDR3 extends over 17 amino acids. Trimming took 5 bases from V and 2 from J, leaving 17 bases between them. The CDR3 spells CASRGMRAKTGANVLTF. DNA for the CDR3: TGTGCCAGCAGAGGTATGAGGGCGAAAACTGGGGCCAACGTCCTGACTTTC.

This clonotype was seen repeatedly, ten times or more. The J gene is TRBJ2-5, the V gene TRBV5-1; 7 nucleotides align to TRBD2. CDR1 and CDR2 (germline): SGHRS, YFSETQ. CDR3 length: 15 amino acids. After removal of 2 bases from V and 0 bases from J, the junction contained 4 bases not matched to a gene. The CDR3 bases are TGCGCCAGCAGCTTAAGCGGGACTAACCAAGAGACCCAGTACTTC. Translated, it gives CASSLSGTNQETQYF.

This clonotype was counted ten times or more. The rearrangement uses TRBV7-9 and TRBJ1-1; D call uncertain. CDR1 is SEHNR, CDR2 FQNEAQ, per germline (reference sequence). The CDR3 loop spans 12 amino acids. The V end lost 8 bases, the J end lost 3 bases, and 10 bases lay between the germline ends. CDR3 sequence: CASWVSDTEAFF. DNA for the CDR3: TGTGCCAGCTGGGTATCGGACACTGAAGCTTTCTTT.

This clonotype was recorded at least ten times. The chain links TRBV11-2 to TRBJ1-2, with D possibly TRBD1 on 5 matching bases. The CDR3 is 13 amino acids. CDR1 and CDR2 from the germline V gene are SGHAT and FQNNGV. V was clipped by 1 base and J by 8 bases, with 11 bases between them. Here the CDR3 reads CASSLVAGRGYTF. The CDR3 DNA sequence: TGTGCCAGCAGCTTAGTGGCAGGGAGGGGCTACACCTTC.

This clonotype came up many times. The J gene is TRBJ2-7, the V gene TRBV7-8; 7 bases are shared with TRBD1. The CDR3 is 14 amino acids. V dropped 3 bases and J dropped 2; count of bases not matched to a gene: 4. From germline, CDR1 is SGHVS and CDR2 FQNEAQ. In DNA, the CDR3 is TGTGCCAGCAGCTTGGACAGGCCGACCTACGAGCAGTACTTC. Translating it yields CASSLDRPTYEQYF.

This clonotype was recorded at least ten times. The chain employs TRBV5-1 and TRBJ2-3; tentative D call: TRBD2 (6 bases). Germline lookup yields CDR1 SGHRS and CDR2 YFSETQ. This CDR3 has 15 residues. V lost 4 bases to trimming and J lost 5 bases, with 17 bases between them. The CDR3 loop is CASSGGLLEGDTQYF. The CDR3 DNA sequence: TGCGCCAGCAGCGGGGGACTCCTGGAGGGAGATACGCAGTATTTT.

This clonotype was counted many times. The chain is built from TRBV20-1 and TRBJ1-1; D unresolved. Germline assignment: CDR1 DFQATT and CDR2 SNEGSKA (reference sequence). The CDR3 totals 11 residues. Trimming shortened V by 1 base and J by 0 bases, and 0 bases separated the two germline ends. CDR3 bases: TGCAGTGCTAGAGTGAACACTGAAGCTTTCTTT. It codes for CSARVNTEAFF.

This clonotype was seen many times. The chain joins TRBV7-3 to TRBJ2-3; maybe TRBD2 (5 bases). V was shortened by 5 bases and J by 2 bases, with 23 bases between the two germline ends. There are 18 residues in the CDR3. Germline CDR1 and CDR2: SGHTA and FQGTGA. The CDR3 sequence is CASSPGPERWGNTDTQYF. CDR3 sequence (DNA): TGTGCCAGCAGCCCCGGCCCAGAGCGGTGGGGTAACACAGATACGCAGTATTTT.

This clonotype was counted many times. The chain carries TRBV28 and TRBJ1-5; D ambiguous. V dropped 5 bases and J dropped 3 bases, with 2 bases sitting between them. The CDR3 sequence is 11 residues long. Germline V lookup: CDR1 MDHEN, CDR2 SYDVKM. CDR3 DNA sequence: TGTGCCAGCAGTCCCAATCAGCCCCAGCATTTT. This encodes CASSPNQPQHF.

There are many counts of this clonotype. This rearrangement joins TRBV5-1 to TRBJ2-2; TRBD1 agrees at 9 bases. Germline loops: CDR1 SGHRS, CDR2 YFSETQ. V was pared by 4 bases and J by 1 base, with 5 bases of the junction left unmatched. The CDR3 is 16 amino acids. CDR3 DNA: TGCGCCAGCAGCCTCCGGGACAGGGAGAACACCGGGGAGCTGTTTTTT. The encoded protein is CASSLRDRENTGELFF.

Here the CDR3 DNA reads TGCGCCAGCAGTGAGGGAGTAGCGGGTCCCTACGAGCAGTACTTC. It encodes CASSEGVAGPYEQYF. This sequence joins TRBV10-2 and TRBJ2-7; 7 bases fit TRBD2. Germline V gene sequence: CDR1 WSHSY, CDR2 SAAADI. The CDR3 covers 15 residues. Trimming cost V 2 bases and J 2 bases; bases outside gene matches: 6.

Many counts were recorded for this clonotype. The genes are TRBV28 and TRBJ1-2, with no clear D. The germline CDR1 and CDR2 sequences are MDHEN and SYDVKM. This CDR3 has 11 amino acids. Trimming took 6 bases from V and 8 from J, leaving 10 bases between them. CDR3: CASRSSGGYTF. In DNA, the CDR3 is TGTGCCAGCAGGTCCAGCGGAGGCTACACCTTC.

The CDR3 DNA sequence: TGTGCCAGCAGCACCGAAAGACAGGCTTGGGGCAATGAGCAGTTCTTC. Translation: CASSTERQAWGNEQFF. The chain joins TRBV12-3 or TRBV12-4 to TRBJ2-1, with D maybe TRBD1 (6 bases). Trimming stripped 6 bases from V and 6 bases from J, with 21 bases between. There are 16 residues in the CDR3.

This clonotype was observed at least ten times. J is TRBJ2-3 and V is TRBV5-5; D remains unclear. The germline V gene has CDR1 SGHKS and CDR2 YYEKEE (reference sequence). The CDR3 contains 13 residues. Trimming left V 0 bases short and J 3 bases short, with 5 bases between. This CDR3 is CASSLDPTDTQYF. CDR3 coding DNA: TGTGCCAGCAGCTTGGATCCGACAGATACGCAGTATTTT. Full variable domain (outside the CDR3, taken from reference TRBV5-5 and TRBJ2-3): DAGVTQSPTHLIKTRGQQVTLRCSPISGHKSVSWYQQVLGQGPQFIFQYYEKEERGRGNFPDRFSARQFPNYSSELNVNALLLGDSALYLCASSLDPTDTQYFGPGTRLTVL.

The chain couples TRBV7-9 to TRBJ1-5; D gene uncertain. V lost 1 base to trimming and J lost 0 bases, with 13 bases between them. The CDR3 has 17 amino acids. Germline V gives CDR1 SEHNR, CDR2 FQNEAQ (reference sequence). The CDR3 protein is CASSLDFSDDSNQPQHF. The CDR3 DNA sequence: TGTGCCAGCAGCTTAGATTTCTCGGACGATAGCAATCAGCCCCAGCATTTT.

The chain joins TRBV28 to TRBJ1-2, with no clear D. Trimming took off 6 bases at V and 8 bases at J, with 19 bases between the two ends. This CDR3 region has 14 residues. Germline lookup yields CDR1 MDHEN and CDR2 SYDVKM. The DNA of the CDR3 is TGTGCCAGCAGGCCCTCCGGACGGGGTTACGGCTACACCTTC. As protein: CASRPSGRGYGYTF.

Only one count was recorded for this clonotype. One end of the junction is discordant with germline, which a read error may explain. The gene calls are TRBV15 and TRBJ2-7; D is perhaps TRBD1 (7 bases). CDR1 is LNHNV and CDR2 is YYDKDF in the germline V gene (reference sequence). CDR3 length: 14 amino acids. As DNA, the CDR3 is TGTGCCACCAGCACAGGGGGGAGTTCCTGCGAGCAGTACTTC. Translating gives CATSTGGSSCEQYF.

This clonotype was counted many times. The genes are TRBV7-3 and TRBJ2-3; 10 nucleotides line up with TRBD2. Germline V lookup: CDR1 SGHTA, CDR2 FQGTGA. V dropped 4 bases and J dropped 6; count of bases not matched to a gene: 10. CDR3 length equals 16 residues. The CDR3 region is CASSSQRGGRWDTQYF. CDR3 nucleotides: TGTGCCAGCAGCTCTCAGCGGGGGGGCAGGTGGGATACGCAGTATTTT.

This clonotype appeared many times. The genes are TRBV7-9 and TRBJ2-4; 11 bases fit TRBD2. In germline, CDR1 is SEHNR, CDR2 FQNEAQ (reference sequence). The V and J ends lost 5 bases and 3 bases, in that order; junction bases with no gene match: 12. The CDR3 spans 18 residues. Here the CDR3 reads CASSRLAGGPYDKNIQYF. In nucleotides, the CDR3 is TGTGCCAGCAGCAGGCTAGCGGGAGGACCCTATGACAAAAACATTCAGTACTTC.

This clonotype occurred once. This could be a read error, since a much larger clone is one nucleotide away. V and J are TRBV6-1 and TRBJ2-7; 7 bases line up with TRBD1. Germline loops: CDR1 MNHNS, CDR2 SASEGT. Trimming at V came to 5 bases and at J to 7 bases, leaving 14 bases not matched to a gene. The CDR3 totals 15 residues. The CDR3 loop reads CASSRQTGRAREQYF. The CDR3 nucleotides are TGTGCCAGCAGTCGTCAGACAGGGCGGGCCAGGGAGCAGTACTTC.

This clonotype was detected ten times or more. The chain employs TRBV3-1 and TRBJ1-3; unclear D gene. Germline V gives CDR1 LGHDT, CDR2 YNNKEL (reference sequence). Deletions cut 4 bases from V and 0 bases from J, with 13 bases between. The CDR3 extends over 16 amino acids. CDR3 in DNA: TGTGCCAGCAGCCGGGAGCAGGTGATCTCTGGAAACACCATATATTTT. It is translated as CASSREQVISGNTIYF. The full variable domain, completed using reference TRBV3-1 and TRBJ1-3, is DTAVSQTPKYLVTQMGNDKSIKCEQNLGHDTMYWYKQDSKKFLKIMFSYNNKELIINETVPNRFSPKSPDKAHLNLHINSLELGDSAVYFCASSREQVISGNTIYFGEGSWLTVV.

This clonotype was counted at least ten times. The chain couples TRBV27 to TRBJ1-1; 7 positions match TRBD1. Germline lookup yields CDR1 MNHEY and CDR2 SMNVEV (reference sequence). This CDR3 is built from 15 residues. Trimming at V came to 2 bases and at J to 4 bases, leaving 7 bases not matched to a gene. As DNA, the CDR3 is TGTGCCAGCAGTTTAAGCCAGGGGGGCGCCACTGAAGCTTTCTTT. As protein: CASSLSQGGATEAFF.

This clonotype was counted ten times or more. The rearrangement joins TRBV20-1 to TRBJ2-7; 8 bases are shared with TRBD1. The germline V gene has CDR1 DFQATT and CDR2 SNEGSKA (reference sequence). V gave up 0 bases and J gave up 4 bases; unmatched junction bases: 8. The CDR3 sequence is 15 residues long. The CDR3 nucleotides are TGCAGTGCTAGAGATCAGTGGACAGGGAAATACGAGCAGTACTTC. Residues: CSARDQWTGKYEQYF.

This clonotype was found a few times. The CDR3 DNA is TGCGCCAGCAGCCTGGGGACTAGCGAAGGCAATGAGCAGTTCTTC. This sequence encodes CASSLGTSEGNEQFF. J is TRBJ2-1 and V is TRBV5-1; 10 bases agree with TRBD2. This CDR3 comprises 15 residues. Germline V gene lookup returns CDR1 SGHRS and CDR2 YFSETQ. V lost 4 bases, J lost 6 bases, and 7 bases stayed unmatched.